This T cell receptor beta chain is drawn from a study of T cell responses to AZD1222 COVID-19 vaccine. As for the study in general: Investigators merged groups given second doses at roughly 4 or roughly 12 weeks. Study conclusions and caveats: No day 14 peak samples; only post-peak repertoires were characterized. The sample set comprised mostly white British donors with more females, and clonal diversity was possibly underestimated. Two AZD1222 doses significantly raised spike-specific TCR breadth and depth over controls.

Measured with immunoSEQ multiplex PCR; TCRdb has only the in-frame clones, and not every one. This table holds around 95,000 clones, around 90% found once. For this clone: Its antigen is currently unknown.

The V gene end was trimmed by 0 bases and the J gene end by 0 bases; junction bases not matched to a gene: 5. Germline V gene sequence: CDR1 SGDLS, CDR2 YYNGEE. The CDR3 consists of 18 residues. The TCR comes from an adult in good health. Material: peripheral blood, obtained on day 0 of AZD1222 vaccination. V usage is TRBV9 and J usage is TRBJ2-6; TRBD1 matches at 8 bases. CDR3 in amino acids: CASSVGGQAGSGANVLTF. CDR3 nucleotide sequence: TGTGCCAGCAGCGTAGGGGGACAGGCCGGCTCTGGGGCCAACGTCCTGACTTTC.